This record concerns one T cell receptor beta chain sequence. The data stem from a study of T cells in Graves' hyperthyroidism and ophthalmopathy. The diagnoses drew upon clinical symptoms, serum thyroxine and TRAb, thyroid ultrasound and orbital computed tomography. Regions amplified from RNA transcripts were the TCR beta CDR3 regions. RT-PCR in the first round (using the HTBI primer set) targeted the TCR CDR3. TCRdb re-derived calls from the multiplex PCR reads in MiXCR, one entry per CDR3 protein. The sample includes roughly 300,000 distinct CDR3 sequences, less than 30% of them seen just once. V lost 7 bases to trimming and J lost 4 bases, with 17 bases between them. CDR1 is SGHRS and CDR2 is YFSETQ in the germline V gene. The CDR3 sequence is 14 residues long.

The TCR comes from a man in his forties with Graves' hyperthyroidism that later progressed to Graves' ophthalmopathy. The chain is built from TRBV5-1 and TRBJ1-2, with D hard to call. Material for sequencing was blood. The CDR3 here is CASGDGSWAYGYTF. For the CDR3, the DNA is TGCGCCAGCGGTGACGGATCTTGGGCCTATGGCTACACCTTC.